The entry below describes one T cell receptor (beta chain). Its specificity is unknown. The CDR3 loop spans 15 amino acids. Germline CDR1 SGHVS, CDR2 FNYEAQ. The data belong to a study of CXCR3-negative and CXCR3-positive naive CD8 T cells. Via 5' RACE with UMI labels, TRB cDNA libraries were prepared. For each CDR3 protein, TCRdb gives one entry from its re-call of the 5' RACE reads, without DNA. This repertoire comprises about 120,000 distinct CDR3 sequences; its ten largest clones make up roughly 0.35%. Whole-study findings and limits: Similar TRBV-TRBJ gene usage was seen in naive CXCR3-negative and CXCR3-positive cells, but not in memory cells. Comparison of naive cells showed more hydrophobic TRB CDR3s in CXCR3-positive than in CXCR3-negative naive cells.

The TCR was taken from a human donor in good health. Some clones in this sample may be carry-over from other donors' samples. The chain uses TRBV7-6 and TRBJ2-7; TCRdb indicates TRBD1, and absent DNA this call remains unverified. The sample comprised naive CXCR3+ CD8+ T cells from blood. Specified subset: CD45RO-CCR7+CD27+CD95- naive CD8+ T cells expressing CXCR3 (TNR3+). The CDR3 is CASSDARDRSYEQYF.